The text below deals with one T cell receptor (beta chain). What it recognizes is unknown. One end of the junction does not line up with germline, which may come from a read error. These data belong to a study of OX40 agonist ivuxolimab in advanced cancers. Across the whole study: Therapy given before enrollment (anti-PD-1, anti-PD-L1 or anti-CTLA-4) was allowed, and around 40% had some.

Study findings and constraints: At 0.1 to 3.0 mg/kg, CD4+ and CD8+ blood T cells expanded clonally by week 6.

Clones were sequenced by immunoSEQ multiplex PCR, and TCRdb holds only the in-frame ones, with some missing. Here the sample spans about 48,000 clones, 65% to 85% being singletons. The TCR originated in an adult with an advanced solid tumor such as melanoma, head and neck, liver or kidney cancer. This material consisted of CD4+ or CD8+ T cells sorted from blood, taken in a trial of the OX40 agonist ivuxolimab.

CDR3 loop: CASSLERATEAFF. CDR3 nucleotide sequence: TGTGCTAGCAGCTTAGAGCGGGCCACTGAAGCTTTCTTT. The V call is TRBV7-7, the J call TRBJ1-1; no clear D gene. The CDR3 covers 13 residues. CDR1 and CDR2 (germline): SSHAT, FNYEAQ (reference sequence). The complete variable domain, with remaining parts taken from reference TRBV7-7 and TRBJ1-1, reads GAGVSQSPRYKVTKRGQDVTLRCDPISSHATLYWYQQALGQGPEFLTYFNYEAQPDKSGLPSDRFSAERPEGSISTLTIQRTEQRDSAMYRCASSLERATEAFFGQGTRLTVV.